The TCR beta chain under discussion was sequenced for a study of cytomegalovirus exposure and HLA in healthy donors. General study points: Later on, analysis showed that most CMV-associated TCR beta chains appeared to be HLA-restricted. A link between a missense DCLRE1C variant and TCR beta V- and J-gene trimming emerged from a later analysis.

Despite likely unrecorded immune exposures, the donors were nominally healthy at the time of sampling. The length of the CDR3 is 13 residues. The V end lost 1 base, the J end lost 3 bases, and 6 bases lay between the germline ends. Germline CDR1 is LNHNV and CDR2 is YYDKDF (reference sequence). This clone was seen once. No antigen is known for it. PCR was performed using 60 Vbeta and 13 Jbeta primers. Repertoires were generated with immunoSEQ multiplex PCR, while TCRdb's copy carries only in-frame clones and drops some. The sample contains 95,000 to 150,000 clones, over 80% of which appear only once. Material: PBMCs. The TCR was taken from a man in his fifties or sixties in good health and CMV-seronegative. This chain joins TRBV15 and TRBJ1-1; a possible D gene is TRBD1 (6 bases). CDR3 sequence (DNA): TGTGCCACCAGCAGAGCAGGGGACACTGAAGCTTTCTTT. This codes for CATSRAGDTEAFF.